This TCR beta chain was recovered during a study of blood T cell repertoires in COVID-19. Whole-study context: The United States, Italy and Spain were the sources of the acute and convalescent COVID-19 samples. In each case, the material was cDNA or gDNA derived from T cells, B-cell-depleted T cells, or PBMCs.

Germline V gene lookup returns CDR1 MNHEY and CDR2 SMNVEV (reference sequence). The CDR3 spans 16 residues. Germline trimming cut 0 bases from V and 8 bases from J; bases unmatched to any gene: 7. Original processing notes: The assay estimated nucleated cells by amplifying reference gene primers. The repertoire was sequenced with immunoSEQ multiplex PCR; TCRdb's copy has only in-frame clones and lacks some. From that table come the V and J calls and clone size; the DNA was used to work out D and trimming. The sample lists about 120,000 clones, around three quarters occurring once. Sequenced material: peripheral blood. J is TRBJ1-6 and V is TRBV27, with 7 bases that match TRBD1. The sequence came from a man between 65 and 79 years old with acute or convalescent COVID-19. In DNA, the CDR3 is TGTGCCAGCAGTTTATCCCCGGGACAGTCTCATTCACCCCTCCACTTT. Translation gives CASSLSPGQSHSPLHF.